The 10 T cell receptor beta chains given below trace back to one sample, sequenced in a study of sequential checkpoint blockade in melanoma. Clones were sequenced by immunoSEQ multiplex PCR, and TCRdb holds only the in-frame ones, with some missing. The table records about 20,000 clones, around 77% of them present only once. Treatment indicated: randomized to nivolumab then ipilimumab (arm A) or the reverse (arm B). Sample: CD8+ T cells sorted from blood (inferred from file names), taken from a patient given nivolumab and ipilimumab in sequence. Every receptor here comes from a human donor with melanoma.

The chain recombines TRBV27 with TRBJ1-1, with 7 bases fitting TRBD1. Trimming cost V 7 bases and J 5 bases; bases outside gene matches: 10. The germline CDR1 and CDR2 sequences are MNHEY and SMNVEV (reference sequence). The CDR3 loop spans 14 amino acids. The DNA for the CDR3 is TGTGCCAGCAACCCTAGGGGGCTAGTAACTGAAGCTTTCTTT. This translates into CASNPRGLVTEAFF.

The chain couples TRBV29-1 to TRBJ1-2, with 7 bases that match TRBD1. Germline V gene lookup returns CDR1 SQVTM and CDR2 ANQGSEA. This CDR3 has 16 amino acids. The V and J ends lost 7 bases and 0 bases, in that order; junction bases with no gene match: 14. The CDR3 coding sequence is TGCAGCGGGATTACAGGGGATCGCGATACTAACTATGGCTACACCTTC. This encodes CSGITGDRDTNYGYTF.

This clone has just a few counts. V and J are TRBV7-8 and TRBJ1-4; TRBD1 agrees at 8 bases. V was pared by 1 base and J by 7 bases, with 8 bases of the junction left unmatched. Per germline, CDR1 SGHVS and CDR2 FQNEAQ. CDR3 length: 16 residues. CDR3 in amino acids: CASSLGAGGYGEKLFF. CDR3 DNA sequence: TGTGCCAGCAGCTTAGGGGCAGGGGGCTATGGTGAAAAACTGTTTTTT. Looking up the rest from reference TRBV7-8 and TRBJ1-4 gives the full variable domain: GAGVSQSPRYKVAKRGQDVALRCDPISGHVSLFWYQQALGQGPEFLTYFQNEAQLDKSGLPSDRFFAERPEGSVSTLKIQRTQQEDSAVYLCASSLGAGGYGEKLFFGSGTQLSVL.

This clone appeared many times. This chain links TRBV7-9 with TRBJ1-5; possible D gene TRBD1, 5 bases. Trimming cost V 3 bases and J 7 bases, with 10 bases left between them. The germline CDR1 and CDR2 sequences are SEHNR and FQNEAQ (reference sequence). The CDR3 has 13 residues. The CDR3 here is CASSLGQGQPQHF. The DNA for the CDR3 is TGTGCCAGCAGCTTGGGTCAGGGCCAGCCCCAGCATTTT.

With regard to this clone: The likely explanation is a read error, given a far larger clone one base away. Other DNA sequences in this specimen translate into the identical CDR3. The chain carries TRBV10-2 and TRBJ2-7, with 10 bases identical to TRBD2. CDR3 size: 15 residues. The V gene's germline CDR1 is WSHSY and CDR2 SAAADI. The J segment lost 4 bases and the V segment lost 6 bases, leaving 9 bases of the junction unmatched. The CDR3 loop is CASSGATSGPYEQYF. CDR3 sequence (DNA): TGCGCCAGCAGCGGCGCGACTAGCGGGCCGTACGAGCAGTACTTC.

This chain connects TRBV2 to TRBJ2-1, with 10 bases matching TRBD1. The CDR3 sequence is 15 residues long. With V trimmed by 3 bases and J by 4 bases, 3 bases remained unmatched. Germline CDR1 reads SNHLY; CDR2 reads FYNNEI. Here the CDR3 DNA reads TGTGCCAGCAGTGATTGGGACAGGGGTTACAATGAGCAGTTCTTC. Translation: CASSDWDRGYNEQFF.

J is TRBJ2-5 and V is TRBV7-8; 8 bases map to TRBD2. The DNA end favors TRBJ2-7, so the J call may be wrong. CDR3 size: 14 residues. Looked up from germline, CDR1 is SGHVS and CDR2 is FQNEAQ. CDR3 coding DNA: TGTGCCAGCAGCTTAGGGACTAGCTTCTACGAGCAGTACTTC. This sequence encodes CASSLGTSFYEQYF.

This clone is medium-sized (0.01 to 0.1%) within its sample. This rearrangement joins TRBV29-1 to TRBJ1-1; D not certain. The germline CDR1 and CDR2 sequences are SQVTM and ANQGSEA. The germline V and J ends were trimmed by 4 bases and 4 bases, with 10 bases remaining between them. The CDR3 covers 12 residues. The CDR3 bases are TGCAGCGTTGGGGATGAGGGCACTGAAGCTTTCTTT. It yields the protein CSVGDEGTEAFF.

By frequency in the sample, this clone is medium-sized (0.01 to 0.1%). The CDR3 sequence is CASSGLQGMNYGYTF. Here the CDR3 DNA reads TGTGCCAGCAGTGGCTTACAGGGGATGAACTATGGCTACACCTTC. This rearrangement joins TRBV25-1 to TRBJ1-2, with 7 bases that match TRBD1. CDR1 and CDR2 from the germline V gene are MGHDK and SYGVNS. After removal of 4 bases from V and 2 bases from J, the junction contained 7 bases not matched to a gene. The CDR3 is 15 residues long.

This chain uses TRBV10-3 with TRBJ1-6; 9 bases map to TRBD1. Unmatched junction bases numbered 3, after V lost 1 base and J lost 8 bases. Germline V CDR1 and CDR2: ENHRY, SYGVKD. CDR3 length: 15 residues. CDR3 nucleotides: TGTGCCATCAGTGAGTTCACAGGGGGCGATTCACCCCTCCACTTT. The encoded protein is CAISEFTGGDSPLHF.